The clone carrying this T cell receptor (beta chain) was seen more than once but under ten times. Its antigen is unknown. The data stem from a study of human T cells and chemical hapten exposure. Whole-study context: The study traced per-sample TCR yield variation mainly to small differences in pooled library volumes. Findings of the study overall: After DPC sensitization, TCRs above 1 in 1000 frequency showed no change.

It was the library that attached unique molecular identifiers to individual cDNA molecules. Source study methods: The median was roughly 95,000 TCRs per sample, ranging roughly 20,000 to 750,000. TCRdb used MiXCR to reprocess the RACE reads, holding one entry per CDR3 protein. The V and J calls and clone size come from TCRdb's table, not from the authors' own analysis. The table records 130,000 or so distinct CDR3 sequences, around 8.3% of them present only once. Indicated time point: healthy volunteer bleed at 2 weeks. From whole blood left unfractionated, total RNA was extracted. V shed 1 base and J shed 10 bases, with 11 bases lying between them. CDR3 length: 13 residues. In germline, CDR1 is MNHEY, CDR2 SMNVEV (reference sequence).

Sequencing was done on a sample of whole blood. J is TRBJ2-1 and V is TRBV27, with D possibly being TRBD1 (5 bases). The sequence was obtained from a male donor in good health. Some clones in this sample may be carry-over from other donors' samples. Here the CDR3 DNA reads TGTGCCAGCAGTTTATTTCTGGGGCGAGAGCAGTTCTTC. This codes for CASSLFLGREQFF.